What follows are 27 T cell receptor beta chains derived from one specimen sequenced in a study of T cells after yellow fever vaccination (dated 2019 in TCRdb). Library preparation was by 5' RACE. Sequencing relied on an Illumina HiSeq 2500. TCRdb cleaned the public reads at Q25 with fastp, built clones with MiXCR and kept in-frame beta chains. Every CDR3 protein is listed once, alongside the most common genes and DNA of its rows. This sample holds around 500,000 distinct CDR3 sequences; 20% to 25% were observed only once. The top ten clonotypes cover around 16% of the sample. The sample's treatment or condition label is to be understood as: live attenuated yellow fever vaccine strain. The sample was PBMCs, taken roughly 23 days after the first yellow fever vaccination. These receptors were taken from a young man who received the YFV17D yellow fever vaccine.

The chain combines TRBV7-6 with TRBJ2-3; 10 bases align to TRBD2. The CDR3 consists of 16 residues. The V gene end was trimmed by 5 bases and the J gene end by 2 bases; junction bases not matched to a gene: 7. Germline V CDR1 and CDR2: SGHVS, FNYEAQ. The CDR3 here is CASSQLAGGHTDTQYF. CDR3 bases: TGTGCCAGCAGCCAGTTAGCGGGGGGCCACACAGATACGCAGTATTTT.

This clonotype was found a few times. The V gene is TRBV10-3, the J gene TRBJ1-6, with D maybe TRBD1 (5 bases). The CDR3 extends over 14 amino acids. V dropped 6 bases and J dropped 6 bases, with 12 bases sitting between them. CDR1 ENHRY and CDR2 SYGVKD come from the germline V gene. The CDR3 sequence is CAIRDRGANSPLHF. For the CDR3, the DNA is TGTGCCATCAGAGACCGAGGGGCTAATTCACCCCTCCACTTT.

This chain uses TRBV19 with TRBJ1-4; TRBD1 might be the D (6 bases). The V gene's germline CDR1 is LNHDA and CDR2 SQIVND (reference sequence). CDR3 length equals 14 residues. Trimming took off 5 bases at V and 0 bases at J, with 7 bases between the two ends. The CDR3 protein is CASSGQSTNEKLFF. The DNA for the CDR3 is TGTGCCAGTAGTGGACAGTCAACTAATGAAAAACTGTTTTTT. Using reference TRBV19 and TRBJ1-4 for the parts outside the CDR3, the full variable domain is DGGITQSPKYLFRKEGQNVTLSCEQNLNHDAMYWYRQDPGQGLRLIYYSQIVNDFQKGDIAEGYSVSREKKESFPLTVTSAQKNPTAFYLCASSGQSTNEKLFFGSGTQLSVL.

This clonotype has a handful of counts. The CDR3 loop reads CSDGVETQYF. As DNA, the CDR3 is TGCAGCGATGGGGTGGAGACCCAGTACTTC. This chain links TRBV29-1 with TRBJ2-5; no reliable D call. CDR1 is SQVTM and CDR2 is ANQGSEA in the germline V gene. V was trimmed by 7 bases and J by 5 bases, leaving 8 bases between them. There are 10 residues in the CDR3.

This clonotype was seen more than once but under ten times. This chain links TRBV20-1 with TRBJ2-7; D remains ambiguous. The V gene's germline CDR1 is DFQATT and CDR2 SNEGSKA (reference sequence). V lost 0 bases and J 3 bases, leaving 12 bases between the germline ends. This CDR3 spans 14 amino acids. In DNA form, the CDR3 reads TGCAGTGCTAGAGACGAAACCATCCTCTACGAGCAGTACTTC. Translated: CSARDETILYEQYF.

The V and J genes are TRBV4-3 and TRBJ2-1; 8 nucleotides agree with TRBD2. Germline values: CDR1 LGHNA, CDR2 YSLEER. V dropped 5 bases and J dropped 7; count of bases not matched to a gene: 13. The CDR3 is made up of 16 amino acids. CDR3 amino acids: CASSFRRAGGPNEQFF. The CDR3 bases are TGCGCCAGCAGCTTTCGGAGGGCGGGGGGCCCTAATGAGCAGTTCTTC.

In this sample, this clonotype turned up a few times. The chain has TRBV6-5 and TRBJ2-7, with a weak D call TRBD1 (6 bases). The CDR3 has 17 amino acids. Germline V gives CDR1 MNHEY, CDR2 SVGAGI. V lost 0 bases and J 3 bases, leaving 18 bases between the germline ends. CDR3 DNA: TGTGCCAGCAGTTACTCACAGACAGGCTGGGGATTCTACGAGCAGTACTTC. Amino acids: CASSYSQTGWGFYEQYF.

Ten or more counts support this clonotype. V gene TRBV20-1 combines with J gene TRBJ2-3; 10 positions agree with TRBD2. Germline V gene data show CDR1 as DFQATT and CDR2 as SNEGSKA (reference sequence). There are 15 residues in the CDR3. V trimming: 5 bases; J trimming: 5 bases; junction bases outside the gene matches: 10. The CDR3 nucleotides are TGCAGTGCTGCAGACAGCGGGGGGGCGGGAGATACGCAGTATTTT. This encodes CSAADSGGAGDTQYF.

This clonotype was picked up a small number of times. This rearrangement joins TRBV6-1 to TRBJ2-4; tentatively, D is TRBD1 or TRBD2 (5 bases each). This CDR3 is built from 13 residues. V was clipped by 6 bases and J by 9 bases, with 15 bases between them. From germline, CDR1 is MNHNS and CDR2 SASEGT. This chain's CDR3 is CASSPGRRGIQYF. The CDR3 DNA is TGTGCCAGCAGCCCGGGACGCCGTGGCATTCAGTACTTC.

J is TRBJ2-1 and V is TRBV19; a possible D gene is TRBD1 (5 bases). This CDR3 has 14 amino acids. V was pared by 4 bases and J by 2 bases, with 9 bases between. Germline values: CDR1 LNHDA, CDR2 SQIVND (reference sequence). The CDR3 is CASSRQGPYNEQFF. CDR3 nucleotide sequence: TGTGCCAGTAGTAGGCAGGGTCCCTACAATGAGCAGTTCTTC.

The chain combines TRBV6-1 with TRBJ2-7; 8 nucleotides line up with TRBD1. The CDR3 covers 13 residues. Unmatched junction bases numbered 4, after V lost 6 bases and J lost 3 bases. Germline assignment: CDR1 MNHNS and CDR2 SASEGT. CDR3 protein: CASRQGQVYEQYF. The CDR3 coding sequence is TGTGCCAGCAGGCAGGGACAGGTCTACGAGCAGTACTTC.

This clonotype was detected a few times. The V gene is TRBV5-1, the J gene TRBJ2-1; 11 bases match TRBD2. In germline, CDR1 is SGHRS, CDR2 YFSETQ. This CDR3 region has 18 residues. Trimming at V came to 8 bases and at J to 2 bases, leaving 15 bases not matched to a gene. The CDR3 DNA sequence: TGCGCCAGTGCCTCCAAAACGCTGGGACTAGCGGCCTACAATGAGCAGTTCTTC. Residues: CASASKTLGLAAYNEQFF.

The sample holds a few counts of this clonotype. The rearrangement links TRBV6-2 or TRBV6-3 to TRBJ1-5; no clear D. CDR3 length equals 12 residues. Germline V lookup: CDR1 MNHEY, CDR2 SVGEGT. V shed 2 bases and J shed 9 bases, with 8 bases lying between them. CDR3 nucleotide sequence: TGTGCCAGCAGTTACGATGGAGGGCCCCAGCATTTT. Translated, it gives CASSYDGGPQHF.

This rearrangement joins TRBV27 to TRBJ2-3; tentatively, D is TRBD1 (5 bases). Germline lookup yields CDR1 MNHEY and CDR2 SMNVEV (reference sequence). The CDR3 is 15 amino acids. The germline V and J ends were trimmed by 6 bases and 5 bases, with 18 bases remaining between them. CDR3 protein: CASRLKEGAVDTQYF. CDR3 sequence (DNA): TGTGCCAGCAGGCTGAAGGAAGGGGCCGTAGATACGCAGTATTTT.

V and J are TRBV20-1 and TRBJ2-7; the D is unclear. Between the trimmed V and J ends, which lost 0 bases and 2 bases, there was a span of 5 bases. CDR3 length equals 12 residues. In germline, CDR1 is DFQATT, CDR2 SNEGSKA (reference sequence). Written as DNA, the CDR3 is TGCAGTGCTAGAGATCTTACCTACGAGCAGTACGTC. Translation: CSARDLTYEQYV.

The rearrangement joins TRBV27 to TRBJ2-3; 8 bases fit TRBD2. In germline, CDR1 is MNHEY, CDR2 SMNVEV (reference sequence). V dropped 5 bases and J dropped 5; count of bases not matched to a gene: 15. The CDR3 runs to 17 residues. CDR3 sequence: CASSTYEVAGSIDTQYF. The CDR3 DNA is TGTGCCAGCAGTACCTATGAGGTAGCGGGGAGTATAGATACGCAGTATTTT.

CDR3 DNA: TGTGCCTGGAGTGCGAAACCCCGGGGGGACCAAGAGACCCAGTACTTC. Residues: CAWSAKPRGDQETQYF. The chain couples TRBV30 to TRBJ2-5, with 7 positions matching TRBD2. CDR3 length equals 16 residues. CDR1 is GTSNPN and CDR2 is SVGIG in the germline V gene (reference sequence). V lost 1 base to trimming and J lost 0 bases; unmatched junction nucleotides: 8.

This clonotype was counted a few times. The chain has TRBV5-4 and TRBJ2-5; 8 positions agree with TRBD2. From germline, CDR1 is SGHNT and CDR2 YYREEE (reference sequence). Losses at the gene ends were 6 bases for V and 1 base for J; bases not matched to a gene: 8. The CDR3 has 15 residues. The CDR3 protein is CASTSGGAGQETQYF. For the CDR3, the DNA is TGTGCCAGCACCTCCGGGGGGGCCGGCCAAGAGACCCAGTACTTC. Full variable domain (rest looked up from reference TRBV5-4 and TRBJ2-5): ETGVTQSPTHLIKTRGQQVTLRCSSQSGHNTVSWYQQALGQGPQFIFQYYREEENGRGNFPPRFSGLQFPNYSSELNVNALELDDSALYLCASTSGGAGQETQYFGPGTRLLVL.

The gene calls are TRBV10-3 and TRBJ1-1, with D possibly TRBD1 on 6 matching bases. This CDR3 spans 12 amino acids. V gave up 0 bases and J gave up 11 bases, with 10 bases separating them. Germline lookup yields CDR1 ENHRY and CDR2 SYGVKD. The CDR3 bases are TGTGCCATCAGTGAGTCGAGGGGGTCCGCTTTCTTT. Translated, it gives CAISESRGSAFF.

This clonotype was seen more than once but under ten times. J is TRBJ2-7 and V is TRBV7-8; 7 bases agree with TRBD1. The V gene end was trimmed by 5 bases and the J gene end by 3 bases; junction bases not matched to a gene: 16. The V gene's germline CDR1 is SGHVS and CDR2 FQNEAQ. The CDR3 sequence is 17 residues long. The CDR3 loop is CASSPKPGTVIYYEQYF. The CDR3 DNA sequence: TGTGCCAGCAGCCCAAAACCCGGGACAGTTATTTACTACGAGCAGTACTTC. Supplemented by reference TRBV7-8 and TRBJ2-7, the full variable domain reads GAGVSQSPRYKVAKRGQDVALRCDPISGHVSLFWYQQALGQGPEFLTYFQNEAQLDKSGLPSDRFFAERPEGSVSTLKIQRTQQEDSAVYLCASSPKPGTVIYYEQYFGPGTRLTVT.

This clonotype was observed a handful of times. One junction end disagrees with the germline gene, perhaps due to a read error. The CDR3 sequence is CASSSTGFTDTQYF. CDR3 nucleotides: TGTGCCAGCAGCTCCACGGGGTTCACAGATACGCAGTATTTT. The chain uses TRBV5-1 and TRBJ2-3; maybe TRBD2 (5 bases). Germline V lookup: CDR1 SGHRS, CDR2 YFSETQ. The CDR3 length is 14 residues.

V usage is TRBV19 and J usage is TRBJ2-5; 8 bases are shared with TRBD2. This CDR3 has 15 amino acids. The germline V gene encodes CDR1 LNHDA and CDR2 SQIVND (reference sequence). Trimming took 3 bases from V and 3 from J; bases not matched to a gene: 6. The CDR3 loop is CASSIHPAGEETQYF. The CDR3 nucleotides read TGTGCCAGTAGTATCCATCCAGCGGGGGAAGAGACCCAGTACTTC.

The chain combines TRBV6-1 with TRBJ2-7; D uncertain. Trimming left V 0 bases short and J 2 bases short, with 8 bases between. This CDR3 has 14 residues. The V gene's germline CDR1 is MNHNS and CDR2 SASEGT. The CDR3 region is CASSEALQAYEQYV. The CDR3 region has the DNA TGTGCCAGCAGTGAAGCGCTTCAGGCCTACGAGCAGTACGTC.

The rearrangement uses TRBV27 and TRBJ1-5, with 7 positions matching TRBD1. Germline V gene data show CDR1 as MNHEY and CDR2 as SMNVEV (reference sequence). The V and J ends lost 8 bases and 1 base, in that order; junction bases with no gene match: 8. The CDR3 sequence is 15 residues long. DNA for the CDR3: TGTGCCAGCGGGATAAGGGGGCAGAGCAATCAGCCCCAGCATTTT. Protein product: CASGIRGQSNQPQHF.

This clonotype was seen more than once but under ten times. The V call is TRBV12-5, the J call TRBJ1-5, with TRBD1 matching 8 bases. Germline CDR1 is LGHNT and CDR2 is FRNRAP. This CDR3 region has 14 residues. The ends lost 5 bases at V and 3 bases at J; junction bases unmatched: 3. The CDR3 region is CASGPGQANQPQHF. The CDR3, as DNA: TGTGCTAGTGGTCCGGGACAGGCCAATCAGCCCCAGCATTTT.

This clonotype was observed a few times. The chain links TRBV4-3 to TRBJ2-3; D not resolved. Looked up from germline, CDR1 is LGHNA and CDR2 is YSLEER. The V end was cut by 0 bases, the J end by 0 bases, with 13 bases between. CDR3 length: 17 amino acids. The CDR3 sequence is CASSQDGGETSTDTQYF. For the CDR3, the DNA is TGCGCCAGCAGCCAAGATGGTGGTGAAACTAGCACAGATACGCAGTATTTT.

The chain combines TRBV14 with TRBJ2-5; D tentatively reads TRBD1 or TRBD2 (5 bases each). The CDR3 sequence is 15 residues long. V shed 4 bases and J shed 3 bases, with 15 bases lying between them. Germline values: CDR1 SGHDN, CDR2 FVKESK. DNA of the CDR3: TGTGCCAGCAGCCTCCGGGACCTCAGTAAAGAGACCCAGTACTTC. It codes for CASSLRDLSKETQYF.